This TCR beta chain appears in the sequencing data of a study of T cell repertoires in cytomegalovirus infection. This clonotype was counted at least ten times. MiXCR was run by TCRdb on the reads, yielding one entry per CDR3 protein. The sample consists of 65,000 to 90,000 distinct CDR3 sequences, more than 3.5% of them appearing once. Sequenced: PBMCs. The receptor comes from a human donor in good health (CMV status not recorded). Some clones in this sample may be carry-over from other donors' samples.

The CDR3 bases are TGTGCCAGCAGCCCCGACACCCTCGGTGGCTACACCTTC. Translating it yields CASSPDTLGGYTF. V and J are TRBV7-2 and TRBJ1-2; D gene ambiguous. CDR1 SGHTA and CDR2 FQGNSA come from the germline V gene. V was cut by 5 bases and J by 7 bases, with 14 bases left in between. CDR3 length equals 13 residues.